Given below is one T cell receptor (beta chain) in context. What it binds is not known. The data derive from a study of cytomegalovirus exposure and HLA in healthy donors. Broader study findings: In a later analysis, a missense DCLRE1C variant was linked to TCR beta V- and J-gene trimming. Certain indistinguishable V segments, among them TRBV6-2 and TRBV6-3, were excluded.

13 Jbeta primers and 60 Vbeta primers were used for the PCR. Sequencing used immunoSEQ multiplex PCR; TCRdb keeps in-frame clones, though not all of them. The data contain about 86,000 clones, approximately 70% of them singletons. Per germline, CDR1 KGHSH and CDR2 LQKENI. This CDR3 has 16 amino acids. Trimming took off 4 bases at V and 5 bases at J, with 18 bases between the two ends. Source material: PBMCs. The receptor was isolated from a man between 60 and 75 years old in good health and CMV-seronegative. The chain uses TRBV18 and TRBJ2-1, with TRBD1 as a possible D gene (5 bases). The CDR3 DNA follows: TGTGCCAGCTCACTTAGACAGTTCAATGTCGACAATGAGCAGTTCTTC. Protein product: CASSLRQFNVDNEQFF.